The clone carrying this T cell receptor beta chain was recorded once. In germline, CDR1 is SGHTA, CDR2 FQGNSA. V lost 5 bases and J lost 4; bases outside the gene matches: 8. This CDR3 has 15 residues. The data were obtained in a study of blood T cells in healthy people across ages. Healthy Russian Caucasian donors spanned ages roughly 6 to 100 years. A second PCR, run for about 7 to 11 cycles, used a sample-barcoded 5' primer plus a J-beta primer mix. Via MiXCR, TCRdb re-called the 5' RACE reads, giving one row per CDR3 protein. The sample includes about a million distinct CDR3 sequences, around 54% of them seen just once.

What was sequenced was blood. This sequence joins TRBV7-2 and TRBJ2-3, with 8 positions matching TRBD1. The origin of this receptor is a woman aged 60-75 years in good health. The CDR3 coding sequence is TGTGCCAGCAGCCCACAGGGGGGAGAGGCAGATACGCAGTATTTT. This gives the protein CASSPQGGEADTQYF.